This T cell receptor beta chain was identified in a study of blood T cell repertoires in COVID-19. Germline trimming cut 3 bases from V and 6 bases from J; bases unmatched to any gene: 13. Germline values: CDR1 SEHNR, CDR2 FQNEAQ (reference sequence). The CDR3 contains 16 residues. Clones were sequenced by immunoSEQ multiplex PCR, and TCRdb holds only the in-frame ones, with some missing. The table shows 250,000 to 300,000 clones, with approximately 91% occurring only once. In terms of age and location, participants ranged from about 18 to 89 years and lived in roughly 22 US areas. Sequenced sample: PBMCs or T cells enriched from blood (not recorded which). The chain links TRBV7-9 to TRBJ1-2, with 7 bases lining up with TRBD1. The TCR comes from a middle-aged woman with acute COVID-19. The CDR3 DNA sequence: TGTGCCAGCAGCTTTGCCGACAGGGATGGAAGGAATGGCTACACCTTC. Its translation is CASSFADRDGRNGYTF.